The T cell receptor (beta chain) described here comes from a study of shared clonotypes between healthy human individuals. Whole-study results and caveats: Relative to memory subsets, naive subsets generally showed larger estimated richness. Blood alone was sampled, and tissue repertoires likely differ.

The method was immunoSEQ multiplex PCR; TCRdb's version includes in-frame clones alone and lacks a portion of them. Of around 1.9 million clones listed, around 93% are singletons. On this clone itself: The antigen remains undetermined.

CDR1 is MNHEY and CDR2 is SMNVEV in the germline V gene (reference sequence). V was shortened by 1 base and J by 6 bases, with 10 bases between the two germline ends. The CDR3 runs to 13 residues. Naive CD8 cells, CD45RO-negative and positively selected for CCR7, excluded terminally differentiated effector memory CD45RA+ cells. The chain combines TRBV27 with TRBJ2-7, with unresolved D. The specimen sequenced was naive CD8+ T cells from PBMCs. The receptor comes from a man between 18 and 35 years old in good health. Some clones in this sample may be carry-over from other donors' samples. For the CDR3, the DNA is TGTGCCAGCAGTTTATTATCAGGTCCCGAGCAGTACTTC. Encoded protein: CASSLLSGPEQYF.